This T cell receptor beta chain comes out of a study of T cell responses to AZD1222 COVID-19 vaccine. The study's findings and limits: With dominance at 160-218 and 743-854, vaccine-associated CD4 TCRs spanned spike. Spike-specific TCR repertoires showed rising breadth and depth after two AZD1222 doses. Donors, mostly white British, included more females; clonal diversity was possibly underestimated.

The assay was immunoSEQ multiplex PCR, and TCRdb's table has in-frame clones only and misses some. The repertoire holds approximately 90,000 clones, around 87% seen once, with around 8% in the top ten. V gave up 5 bases and J gave up 11 bases, with 15 bases separating them. This CDR3 contains 12 residues. The germline gives CDR1 SGHAT, CDR2 FQNNGV. This clone was observed once. Antigen specificity is unknown. V gene TRBV11-2 combines with J gene TRBJ1-1; TRBD1 is a possible D gene (5 bases). The receptor comes from an adult in good health. Sequenced here: peripheral blood, sampled on day 0 of AZD1222 vaccination. The CDR3 loop is CASSGGWGLAFF. CDR3 sequence (DNA): TGTGCCAGCAGCGGGGGATGGGGCTTGGCTTTCTTT.